The 24 T cell receptor beta chains given below trace back to one sample, sequenced in a study of blood T cell repertoires in COVID-19. Measured with immunoSEQ multiplex PCR; TCRdb has only the in-frame clones, and not every one. The sample records about 130,000 clones, 85% to 90% being singletons. Source material: peripheral blood. The source is a man in his sixties with COVID-19, enrolled during active disease.

The chain has TRBV15 and TRBJ1-2, with 9 bases aligning to TRBD1. J was trimmed by 4 bases and V by 5 bases; bases with no gene match: 11. The germline gives CDR1 LNHNV, CDR2 YYDKDF (reference sequence). CDR3 length equals 16 residues. The CDR3 DNA reads as TGTGCCACCAGCTCAAGGGCCGGGACAGGGTTCTATGGCTACACCTTC. It yields the protein CATSSRAGTGFYGYTF.

The V and J genes are TRBV9 and TRBJ2-7, with D perhaps TRBD1 (5 bases). Germline assignment: CDR1 SGDLS and CDR2 YYNGEE. V was trimmed by 1 base and J by 0 bases, leaving 8 bases between them. The CDR3 has 14 amino acids. The CDR3 loop reads CASSVRGGSYEQYF. DNA of the CDR3: TGTGCCAGCAGCGTAAGGGGCGGCTCCTACGAGCAGTACTTC. Supplemented by reference TRBV9 and TRBJ2-7, the full variable domain reads DSGVTQTPKHLITATGQRVTLRCSPRSGDLSVYWYQQSLDQGLQFLIQYYNGEERAKGNILERFSAQQFPDLHSELNLSSLELGDSALYFCASSVRGGSYEQYFGPGTRLTVT.

The rearrangement uses TRBV12-3 or TRBV12-4 and TRBJ1-2; D might be TRBD1 (6 bases). This CDR3 region has 13 residues. V was clipped by 6 bases and J by 4 bases, with 12 bases between them. The CDR3 reads CASSHLRGYGYTF. The CDR3 bases are TGTGCCAGCAGCCATCTCAGGGGCTATGGCTACACCTTC.

The chain employs TRBV11-3 and TRBJ2-1; 12 bases fit TRBD2. The CDR3 consists of 16 residues. Germline V lookup: CDR1 SGHNT, CDR2 YENEEA. J was trimmed by 4 bases and V by 0 bases; bases with no gene match: 1. CDR3 in amino acids: CASSLELAGGYNEQFF. The CDR3 DNA is TGTGCCAGCAGCTTAGAACTAGCGGGGGGTTACAATGAGCAGTTCTTC.

This clone was counted a few times. The V call is TRBV24-1, the J call TRBJ1-1; D unresolved. This CDR3 has 11 amino acids. Trimming cost V 10 bases and J 7 bases, with 12 bases left between them. Germline V gene sequence: CDR1 KGHDR, CDR2 SFDVKD. CDR3: CATRRGDEAFF. The CDR3, as DNA: TGTGCCACTAGGCGGGGAGATGAAGCTTTCTTT.

The V gene is TRBV6-5, the J gene TRBJ2-7, with D possibly TRBD2 on 7 matching bases. The CDR3 sequence is 13 residues long. V shed 6 bases and J shed 2 bases, with 11 bases lying between them. Germline assignment: CDR1 MNHEY and CDR2 SVGAGI. The CDR3, as DNA: TGTGCCAGCAGAGGGGGGACTACCTACGAGCAGTACTTC. This translates into CASRGGTTYEQYF.

This chain joins TRBV5-1 and TRBJ2-7; D perhaps matches TRBD2 (6 bases). V gave up 3 bases and J gave up 3 bases, with 10 bases separating them. CDR3 size: 13 residues. Germline CDR1 SGHRS, CDR2 YFSETQ. The CDR3 sequence: CASSSPGSYEQYF. The CDR3 coding sequence is TGCGCCAGCAGCTCCCCCGGGAGCTACGAGCAGTACTTC.

This rearrangement joins TRBV5-1 to TRBJ2-5, with TRBD2 identical over 12 bases. From germline, CDR1 is SGHRS and CDR2 YFSETQ. Trimming took 2 bases from V and 7 from J; bases not matched to a gene: 21. The CDR3 contains 20 residues. The CDR3 nucleotides read TGCGCCAGCAGCTTTTCCCCTATGAGGACTAGCGGGGCTTCAACCGGGACCCAGTACTTC. This sequence encodes CASSFSPMRTSGASTGTQYF.

The chain recombines TRBV29-1 with TRBJ2-7; 9 nucleotides line up with TRBD1. Losses at the gene ends were 5 bases for V and 5 bases for J; bases not matched to a gene: 10. CDR3 length: 14 amino acids. Germline loops: CDR1 SQVTM, CDR2 ANQGSEA. The CDR3, as DNA: TGCAGCGTTCAGGGCGGACAGGGGTTCCACGAGCAGTACTTC. It codes for CSVQGGQGFHEQYF.

The CDR3 here is CASSLTRQYNEQFF. CDR3 bases: TGTGCCAGCAGTCTCACACGACAGTACAATGAGCAGTTCTTC. This rearrangement joins TRBV7-9 to TRBJ2-1, with D possibly matching TRBD1 (5 bases). V lost 6 bases to trimming and J lost 4 bases, with 13 bases between them. The CDR3 is 14 residues long. Germline loops: CDR1 SEHNR, CDR2 FQNEAQ (reference sequence).

The V gene is TRBV4-1, the J gene TRBJ1-1; D is perhaps TRBD1 (6 bases). The V and J ends lost 1 base and 1 base respectively, with 13 bases between them. The germline gives CDR1 MGHRA, CDR2 YSYEKL. This CDR3 contains 16 residues. The CDR3 spells CASSQGGGRGNTEAFF. For the CDR3, the DNA is TGCGCCAGCAGCCAAGGGGGGGGCAGGGGGAACACTGAAGCTTTCTTT.

The gene calls are TRBV6-1 and TRBJ1-5; weak D call: TRBD1 (5 bases). V lost 2 bases, J lost 7 bases, and 9 bases lay in between. Per the germline V gene, CDR1 is MNHNS and CDR2 is SASEGT. The CDR3 totals 13 residues. CDR3 nucleotide sequence: TGTGCCAGCAGTGAAAATTACAGGCAGCCCCAGCATTTT. Protein sequence: CASSENYRQPQHF.

This sequence joins TRBV6-9 and TRBJ1-4, with 9 bases matching TRBD1. Germline values: CDR1 MNHGY, CDR2 SVAAGI. V lost 5 bases, J lost 14 bases, and 15 bases stayed unmatched. The CDR3 is 15 amino acids. The CDR3 loop reads CASSIKGQGFADLFF. For the CDR3, the DNA is TGTGCCAGCAGTATTAAGGGACAGGGTTTCGCAGATCTGTTTTTT.

The table lists this clone with many counts. The rearrangement links TRBV11-2 to TRBJ2-3; tentative D call: TRBD2 (5 bases). The CDR3 loop spans 13 amino acids. Germline V lookup: CDR1 SGHAT, CDR2 FQNNGV. V lost 5 bases, J lost 6 bases, and 12 bases lay in between. The CDR3 sequence: CASSKAGPDTQYF. CDR3 sequence (DNA): TGTGCCAGCAGCAAGGCGGGCCCCGATACGCAGTATTTT. Looking up the rest from reference TRBV11-2 and TRBJ2-3 gives the full variable domain: EAGVAQSPRYKIIEKRQSVAFWCNPISGHATLYWYQQILGQGPKLLIQFQNNGVVDDSQLPKDRFSAERLKGVDSTLKIQPAKLEDSAVYLCASSKAGPDTQYFGPGTRLTVL.

The rearrangement links TRBV5-1 to TRBJ2-6; D might be TRBD1 (6 bases). Germline V gene sequence: CDR1 SGHRS, CDR2 YFSETQ. The CDR3 spans 18 residues. Trimming shortened V by 4 bases and J by 0 bases, and 17 bases separated the two germline ends. The CDR3 reads CASSLVQGQSSGANVLTF. The CDR3 DNA reads as TGCGCCAGCAGCCTGGTTCAGGGGCAGAGCTCTGGGGCCAACGTCCTGACTTTC.

This clone was observed a single time. The rearrangement uses TRBV11-2 and TRBJ1-2, with D tentatively TRBD1 (5 bases). CDR3 size: 13 residues. CDR1 SGHAT and CDR2 FQNNGV come from the germline V gene. V shed 2 bases and J shed 5 bases, with 9 bases lying between them. The CDR3 nucleotides are TGTGCCAGCAGCTTATCAGGGAAGTATGGCTACACCTTC. Its protein product is CASSLSGKYGYTF. The whole variable domain, filled in from reference TRBV11-2 and TRBJ1-2, reads EAGVAQSPRYKIIEKRQSVAFWCNPISGHATLYWYQQILGQGPKLLIQFQNNGVVDDSQLPKDRFSAERLKGVDSTLKIQPAKLEDSAVYLCASSLSGKYGYTFGSGTRLTVV.

The chain links TRBV7-2 to TRBJ1-3, with 7 bases fitting TRBD1. The CDR3 has 15 residues. V lost 4 bases and J lost 0; bases outside the gene matches: 3. Germline V gene lookup returns CDR1 SGHTA and CDR2 FQGNSA. The chain's CDR3 is CASSWTGLSGNTIYF. CDR3 in DNA: TGTGCCAGCAGCTGGACAGGCCTCTCTGGAAACACCATATATTTT.

This chain connects TRBV4-2 to TRBJ2-3; 8 bases map to TRBD2. Germline CDR1 LGHNA, CDR2 YNFKEQ. J gave up 1 base and V 3 bases, and 9 bases lay outside the gene matches. CDR3 length: 17 amino acids. In nucleotides, the CDR3 is TGTGCCAGCAGCCAGGAGTCCCGGGGGGGCCGCACAGATACGCAGTATTTT. It translates to CASSQESRGGRTDTQYF.

This CDR3 reads CASSPEGTGGLNEQFF. CDR3 in DNA: TGTGCCAGCAGCCCCGAGGGGACAGGGGGCCTAAATGAGCAGTTCTTC. This chain uses TRBV7-3 with TRBJ2-1, with TRBD1 matching over 12 bases. The trim removed 5 bases at V and 7 bases at J, leaving 9 bases unmatched. The CDR3 totals 16 residues. The germline gives CDR1 SGHTA, CDR2 FQGTGA. Based on the CDR3 plus reference TRBV7-3 and TRBJ2-1, the full variable domain is GAGVSQTPSNKVTEKGKYVELRCDPISGHTALYWYRQSLGQGPEFLIYFQGTGAADDSGLPNDRFFAVRPEGSVSTLKIQRTERGDSAVYLCASSPEGTGGLNEQFFGPGTRLTVL.

The gene calls are TRBV18 and TRBJ2-5, with 7 bases that match TRBD1. The trim removed 3 bases at V and 2 bases at J, leaving 0 bases unmatched. This CDR3 comprises 13 residues. Germline loops: CDR1 KGHSH, CDR2 LQKENI. Here the CDR3 reads CASSPTGQETQYF. CDR3 nucleotides: TGTGCCAGCTCACCGACAGGGCAAGAGACCCAGTACTTC.

The J gene is TRBJ2-3, the V gene TRBV5-1; D might be TRBD2 (6 bases). Trimming left V 1 base short and J 5 bases short, with 14 bases between. CDR1 SGHRS and CDR2 YFSETQ come from the germline V gene. CDR3 length equals 15 residues. CDR3 DNA: TGCGCCAGCAGCTTGACCGGACAAGCGGGAGATACGCAGTATTTT. Translating gives CASSLTGQAGDTQYF.

V is TRBV18 and J is TRBJ2-7; D might be TRBD1 (6 bases). CDR3 size: 17 residues. Germline loops: CDR1 KGHSH, CDR2 LQKENI. Trimming pared 4 bases from V and 4 bases from J, leaving 23 bases between. The CDR3 protein is CASSLLRSGEFWYEQYF. The CDR3, as DNA: TGTGCCAGCTCACTATTACGTTCAGGGGAGTTTTGGTACGAGCAGTACTTC.

The chain combines TRBV7-3 with TRBJ2-7; 8 bases agree with TRBD1. Germline V lookup: CDR1 SGHTA, CDR2 FQGTGA. The CDR3 sequence is 14 residues long. V shed 7 bases and J 3 bases; nucleotides not matched to a gene: 8. The CDR3 is CASTPGTGDYEQYF. The DNA of the CDR3 is TGTGCCAGCACCCCGGGGACAGGAGACTACGAGCAGTACTTC.

The chain employs TRBV7-3 and TRBJ2-2; a weak D match, TRBD1 (6 bases). CDR3 length: 18 residues. Between the trimmed V and J ends, which lost 1 base and 5 bases, there was a span of 20 bases. CDR1 and CDR2 from the germline V gene are SGHTA and FQGTGA. CDR3 loop: CASSLNPPGAGSTGELFF. CDR3 DNA: TGTGCCAGCAGCTTAAATCCCCCAGGGGCAGGTAGTACCGGGGAGCTGTTTTTT.